Below, one T cell receptor beta chain is given with its context. This sample is part of a study of cytomegalovirus exposure and HLA in healthy donors. Germline loops: CDR1 SNHLY, CDR2 FYNNEI. This CDR3 is 12 amino acids long. The ends lost 8 bases at V and 6 bases at J; junction bases unmatched: 1. PCR primers comprised 60 Vbeta and 13 Jbeta primers. The protocol was immunoSEQ multiplex PCR, while the TCRdb copy is restricted to in-frame clones and leaves out a portion. In the table there are about 150,000 clones, 70% to 90% of which are singletons. The sequence derives from a woman aged 18-29 years in good health and CMV-seronegative. This sequence joins TRBV2 and TRBJ2-3; 11 nucleotides line up with TRBD1. What was sequenced was PBMCs. The CDR3 loop reads CASRDRGDTQYF. Written as DNA, the CDR3 is TGTGCCAGCCGGGACAGGGGGGATACGCAGTATTTT.